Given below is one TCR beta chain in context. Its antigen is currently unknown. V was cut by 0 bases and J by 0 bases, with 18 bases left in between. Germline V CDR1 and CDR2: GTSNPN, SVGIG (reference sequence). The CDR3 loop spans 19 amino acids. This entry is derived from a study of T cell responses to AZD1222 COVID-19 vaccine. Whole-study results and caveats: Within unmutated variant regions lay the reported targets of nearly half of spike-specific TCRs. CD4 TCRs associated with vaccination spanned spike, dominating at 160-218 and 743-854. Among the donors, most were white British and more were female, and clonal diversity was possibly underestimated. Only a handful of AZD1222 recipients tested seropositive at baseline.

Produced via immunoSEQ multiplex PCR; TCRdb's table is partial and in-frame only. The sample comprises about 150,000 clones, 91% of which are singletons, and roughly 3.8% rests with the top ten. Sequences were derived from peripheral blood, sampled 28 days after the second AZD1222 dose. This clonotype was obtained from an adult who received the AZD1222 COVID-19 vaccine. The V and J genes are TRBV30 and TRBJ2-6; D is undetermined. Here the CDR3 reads CAWSVRPVPHLSGANVLTF. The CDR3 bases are TGTGCCTGGAGTGTACGTCCGGTACCCCACCTCTCTGGGGCCAACGTCCTGACTTTC.